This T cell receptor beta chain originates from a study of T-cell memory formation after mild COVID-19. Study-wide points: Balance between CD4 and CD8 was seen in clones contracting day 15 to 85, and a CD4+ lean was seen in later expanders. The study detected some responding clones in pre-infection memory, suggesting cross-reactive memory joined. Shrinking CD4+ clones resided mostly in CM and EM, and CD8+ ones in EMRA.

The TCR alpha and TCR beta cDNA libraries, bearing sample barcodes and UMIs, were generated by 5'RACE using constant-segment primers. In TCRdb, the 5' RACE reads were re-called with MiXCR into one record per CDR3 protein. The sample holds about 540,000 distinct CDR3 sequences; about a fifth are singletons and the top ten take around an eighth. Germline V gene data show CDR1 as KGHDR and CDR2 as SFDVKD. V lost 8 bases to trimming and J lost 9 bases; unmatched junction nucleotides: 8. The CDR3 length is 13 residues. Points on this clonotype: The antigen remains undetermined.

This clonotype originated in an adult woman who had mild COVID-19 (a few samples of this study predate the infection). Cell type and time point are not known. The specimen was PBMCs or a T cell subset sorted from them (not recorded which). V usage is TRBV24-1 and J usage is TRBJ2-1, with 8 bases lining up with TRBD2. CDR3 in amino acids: CATTGRARGEQFF. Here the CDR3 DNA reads TGTGCCACCACCGGGAGGGCACGCGGTGAGCAGTTCTTC.